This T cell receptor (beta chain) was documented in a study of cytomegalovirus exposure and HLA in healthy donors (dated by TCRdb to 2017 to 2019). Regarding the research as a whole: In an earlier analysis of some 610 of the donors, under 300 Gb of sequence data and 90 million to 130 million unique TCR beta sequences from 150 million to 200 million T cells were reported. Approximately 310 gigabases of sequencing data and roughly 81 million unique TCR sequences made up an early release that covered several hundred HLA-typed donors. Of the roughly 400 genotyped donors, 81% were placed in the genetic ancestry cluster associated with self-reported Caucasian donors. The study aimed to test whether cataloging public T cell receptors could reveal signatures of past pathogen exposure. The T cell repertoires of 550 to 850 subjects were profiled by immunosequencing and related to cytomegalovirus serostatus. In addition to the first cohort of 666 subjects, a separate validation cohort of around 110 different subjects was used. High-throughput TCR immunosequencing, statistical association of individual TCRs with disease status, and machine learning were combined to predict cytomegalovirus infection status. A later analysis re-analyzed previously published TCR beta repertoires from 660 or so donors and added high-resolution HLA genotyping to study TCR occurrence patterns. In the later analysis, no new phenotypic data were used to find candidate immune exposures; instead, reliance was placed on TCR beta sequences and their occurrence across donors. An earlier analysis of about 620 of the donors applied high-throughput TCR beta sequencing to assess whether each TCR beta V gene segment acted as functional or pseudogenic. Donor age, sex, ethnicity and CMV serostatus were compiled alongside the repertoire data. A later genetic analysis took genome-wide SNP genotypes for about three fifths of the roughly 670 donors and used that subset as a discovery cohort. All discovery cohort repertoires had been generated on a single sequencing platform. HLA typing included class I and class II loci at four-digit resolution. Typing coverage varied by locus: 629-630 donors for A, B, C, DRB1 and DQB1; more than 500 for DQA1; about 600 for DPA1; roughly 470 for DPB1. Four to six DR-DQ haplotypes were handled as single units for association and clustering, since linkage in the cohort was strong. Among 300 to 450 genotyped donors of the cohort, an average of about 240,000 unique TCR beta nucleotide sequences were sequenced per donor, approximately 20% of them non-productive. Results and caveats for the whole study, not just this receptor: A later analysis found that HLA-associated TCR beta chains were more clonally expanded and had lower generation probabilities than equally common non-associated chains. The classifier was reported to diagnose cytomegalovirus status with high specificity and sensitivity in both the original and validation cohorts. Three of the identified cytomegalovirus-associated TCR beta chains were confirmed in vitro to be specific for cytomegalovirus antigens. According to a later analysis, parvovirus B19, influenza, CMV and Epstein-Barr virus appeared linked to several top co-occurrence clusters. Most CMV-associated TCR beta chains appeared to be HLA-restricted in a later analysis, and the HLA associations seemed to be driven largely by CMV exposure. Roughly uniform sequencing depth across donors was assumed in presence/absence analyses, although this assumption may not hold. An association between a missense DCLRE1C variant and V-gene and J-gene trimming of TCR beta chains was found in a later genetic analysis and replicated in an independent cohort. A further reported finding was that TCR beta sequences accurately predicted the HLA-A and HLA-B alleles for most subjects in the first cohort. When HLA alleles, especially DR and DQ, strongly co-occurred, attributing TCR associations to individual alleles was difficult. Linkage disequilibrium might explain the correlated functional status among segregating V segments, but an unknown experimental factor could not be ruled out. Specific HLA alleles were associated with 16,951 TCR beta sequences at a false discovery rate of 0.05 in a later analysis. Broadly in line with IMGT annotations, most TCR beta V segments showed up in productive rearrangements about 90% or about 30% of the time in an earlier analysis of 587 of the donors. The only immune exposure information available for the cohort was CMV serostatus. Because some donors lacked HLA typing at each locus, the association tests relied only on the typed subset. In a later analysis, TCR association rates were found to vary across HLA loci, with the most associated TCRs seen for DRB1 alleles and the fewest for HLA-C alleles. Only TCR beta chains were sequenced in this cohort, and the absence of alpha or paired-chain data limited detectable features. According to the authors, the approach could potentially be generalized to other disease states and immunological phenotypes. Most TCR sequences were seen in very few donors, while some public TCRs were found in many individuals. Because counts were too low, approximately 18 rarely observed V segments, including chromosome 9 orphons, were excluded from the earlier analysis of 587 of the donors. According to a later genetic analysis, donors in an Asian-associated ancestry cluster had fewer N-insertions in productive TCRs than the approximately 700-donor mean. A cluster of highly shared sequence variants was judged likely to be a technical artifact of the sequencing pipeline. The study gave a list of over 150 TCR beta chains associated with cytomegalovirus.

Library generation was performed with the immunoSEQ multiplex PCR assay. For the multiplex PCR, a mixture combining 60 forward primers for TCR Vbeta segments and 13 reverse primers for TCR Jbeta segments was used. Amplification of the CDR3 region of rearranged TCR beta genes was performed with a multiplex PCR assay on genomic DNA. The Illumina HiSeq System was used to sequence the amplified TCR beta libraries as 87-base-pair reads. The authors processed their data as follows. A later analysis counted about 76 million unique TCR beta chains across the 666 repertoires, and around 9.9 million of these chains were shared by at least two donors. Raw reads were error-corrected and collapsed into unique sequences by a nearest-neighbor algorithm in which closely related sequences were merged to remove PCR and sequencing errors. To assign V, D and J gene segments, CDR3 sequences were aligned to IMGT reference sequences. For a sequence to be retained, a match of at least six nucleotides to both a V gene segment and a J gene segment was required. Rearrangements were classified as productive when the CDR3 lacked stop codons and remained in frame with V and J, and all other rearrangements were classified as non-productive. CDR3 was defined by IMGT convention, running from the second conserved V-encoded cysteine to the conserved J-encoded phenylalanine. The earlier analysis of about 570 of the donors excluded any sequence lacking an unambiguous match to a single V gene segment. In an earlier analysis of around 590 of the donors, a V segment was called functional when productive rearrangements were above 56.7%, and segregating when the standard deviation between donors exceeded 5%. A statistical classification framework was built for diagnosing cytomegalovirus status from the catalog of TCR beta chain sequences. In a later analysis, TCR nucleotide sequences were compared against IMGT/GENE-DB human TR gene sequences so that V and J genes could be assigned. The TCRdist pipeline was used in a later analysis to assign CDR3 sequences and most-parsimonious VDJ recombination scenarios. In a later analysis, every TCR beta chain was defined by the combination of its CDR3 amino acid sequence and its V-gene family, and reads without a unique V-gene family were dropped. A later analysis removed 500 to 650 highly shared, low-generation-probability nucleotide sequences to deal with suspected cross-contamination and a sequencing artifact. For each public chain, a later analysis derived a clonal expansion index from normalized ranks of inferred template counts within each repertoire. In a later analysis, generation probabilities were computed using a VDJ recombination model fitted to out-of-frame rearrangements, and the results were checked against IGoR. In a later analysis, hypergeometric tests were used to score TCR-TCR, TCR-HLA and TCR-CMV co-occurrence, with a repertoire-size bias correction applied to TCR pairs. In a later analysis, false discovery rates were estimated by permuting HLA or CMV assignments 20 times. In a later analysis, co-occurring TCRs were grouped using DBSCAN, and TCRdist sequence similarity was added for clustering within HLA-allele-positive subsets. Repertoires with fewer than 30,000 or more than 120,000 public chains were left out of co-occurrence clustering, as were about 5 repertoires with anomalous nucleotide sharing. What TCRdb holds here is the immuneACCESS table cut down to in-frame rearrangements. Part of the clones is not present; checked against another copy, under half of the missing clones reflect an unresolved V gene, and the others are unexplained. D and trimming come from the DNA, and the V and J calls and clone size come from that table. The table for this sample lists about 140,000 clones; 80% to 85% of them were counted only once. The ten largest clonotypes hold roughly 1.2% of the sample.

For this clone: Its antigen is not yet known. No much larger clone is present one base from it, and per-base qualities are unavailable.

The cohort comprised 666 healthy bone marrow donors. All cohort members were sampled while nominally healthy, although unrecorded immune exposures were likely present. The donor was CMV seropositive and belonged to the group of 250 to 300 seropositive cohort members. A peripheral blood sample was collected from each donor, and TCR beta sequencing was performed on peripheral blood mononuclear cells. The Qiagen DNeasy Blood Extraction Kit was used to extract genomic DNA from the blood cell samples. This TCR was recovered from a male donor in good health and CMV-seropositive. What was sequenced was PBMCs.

The CDR3 has the sequence CASSFRRQGLNTEAFF. The nucleotide sequence reads TGTGCCAGTAGTTTCCGGAGACAGGGATTGAACACTGAAGCTTTCTTT. In this chain, TRBV19 is recombined with TRBJ1-1; the central 7 bases match TRBD1. V loses 5 bases at its end and J loses 0 bases; junction bases beyond the gene matches: 9. The CDR3 sequence holds 16 residues, the cysteine and phenylalanine included. Only CDR3 DNA is held: 48 bases, read in frame from base 1. Based on the germline V gene (reference sequence), the CDR1 and CDR2 sequences are LNHDA and SQIVND.